This is a list of T cell receptor beta chains from one sample in a study of blood T cell repertoires in COVID-19. Sequencing was performed with immunoSEQ multiplex PCR; in TCRdb, only in-frame clones are kept and a portion is missing. This sample yields about 97,000 clones, of which 80% to 90% are seen a single time; roughly 15% belongs to the top ten. Sample: peripheral blood. The source of these receptors is a human donor in a cohort sampled during active COVID-19. The CDR3 runs from the conserved cysteine through the conserved F or W. Fields, in order: V gene, clone size, D gene, J gene, CDR3 DNA, CDR3 protein. D genes are given only for firm matches. Expanded clones get a size class; other rows say once, few or many, or leave the size out.

TRBV28,.,.,TRBJ2-5,TGTGCCAGCAGTTTCTCAGGGACTTCTTTTAAAGAGACCCAGTACTTC,CASSFSGTSFKETQYF
TRBV6-2/TRBV6-3,.,.,TRBJ2-5,TGTGCCAGCAGTTCCGACAGCACTGCTTACTTC,CASSSDSTAYF
TRBV24-1,.,TRBD2,TRBJ2-2,TGTGCCACCAGTGCCGGTAGCGGGAGGAGGGGACACGGGGAGCTGTTTTTT,CATSAGSGRRGHGELFF
TRBV7-2,.,.,TRBJ1-5,TGTGCCAGCAGCTTATGGGGACAACGTGATCAGCCCCAGCATTTT,CASSLWGQRDQPQHF
TRBV5-6,.,TRBD2,TRBJ2-3,TGTGCCAGCAGCTGGACGGGACTAGCGGACACAGATACGCAGTATTTT,CASSWTGLADTDTQYF
TRBV27,.,TRBD2,TRBJ2-3,TGTGCCAGCAGTGGCCTAGCGGGAGTAGAGGGGACAGATACGCAGTATTTT,CASSGLAGVEGTDTQYF
TRBV25-1,.,TRBD1,TRBJ1-2,TGTGCCAGCAGTCGGGGACAGGGCCTCCTAGGCCGTGGCTACACCTTC,CASSRGQGLLGRGYTF
TRBV5-4,.,TRBD2,TRBJ2-3,TGTGCCAGCAGCTTGAAGATCCTAGCGGGATCGCGGGATACGCAGTATTTT,CASSLKILAGSRDTQYF
TRBV7-2,.,.,TRBJ1-2,TGTGCCAGCAGCTTCCCACGGAGCTATGGCTACACCTTC,CASSFPRSYGYTF
TRBV6-5,.,.,TRBJ2-7,TGTGCCAGCAGTTACATGCAGGGGATCACCTACGAGCAGTACTTC,CASSYMQGITYEQYF
TRBV5-1,few,.,TRBJ1-6,TGCGCCAGCAGCTTAGGGGGGGATCCACCCCTCCACTTT,CASSLGGDPPLHF
TRBV7-9,.,.,TRBJ2-2,TGTGCTATTAGAGGGATGGTCGGGGAGCTGTTTTTT,CAIRGMVGELFF
TRBV10-3,.,.,TRBJ2-2,TGTGCCACCCTATCGACAGGGAACACCGGGGAGCTGTTTTTT,CATLSTGNTGELFF
TRBV4-2,.,.,TRBJ2-6,TGTGCCAGCAGCCAAGGGGGGCTCGGGTCGTCTGGGGCCAACGTCCTGACTTTC,CASSQGGLGSSGANVLTF
TRBV14,.,.,TRBJ1-1,TGTGCCAGCAGATATCGGGACACTGAAGCTTTCTTT,CASRYRDTEAFF